Presented here are 16 T cell receptor beta chains from one specimen sequenced in a study of shared clonotypes between healthy human individuals. Sequencing was performed with immunoSEQ multiplex PCR; in TCRdb, only in-frame clones are kept and a portion is missing. Of 600,000 to 750,000 clones listed, 90% are singletons. Source material: memory CD8+ T cells from PBMCs. The subset here: CD45RO+ cells pooled with CCR7-negative TemRA cells. Receptor source: a young man in good health. Some clones in this sample may be carry-over from other donors' samples.

Notes on this clone: Germline and junction disagree at one end, which may indicate a read error. CDR3 DNA sequence: TGTGCCAGCAGCTTAGCGAACTTACAGGAGGACTTT. It is translated as CASSLANLQEDF. V gene TRBV7-9 combines with J gene TRBJ1-1, with a weak D call TRBD1 (5 bases). The germline V gene has CDR1 SEHNR and CDR2 FQNEAQ (reference sequence). This CDR3 contains 12 residues.

The CDR3 loop reads CASRGRETYEQYF. DNA of the CDR3: TGTGCCAGCAGGGGCCGGGAGACCTACGAGCAGTACTTC. The chain joins TRBV6-1 to TRBJ2-7, with a tentative D call TRBD2 (6 bases). Between the trimmed V and J ends, which lost 6 bases and 2 bases, there was a span of 11 bases. The length of the CDR3 is 13 residues. Germline V gives CDR1 MNHNS, CDR2 SASEGT.

CDR3 residues: CASSKLAGTYNEQFF. In DNA, the CDR3 is TGTGCCAGCAGTAAACTAGCGGGAACTTACAATGAGCAGTTCTTC. J is TRBJ2-1 and V is TRBV6-4; 10 positions match TRBD2. V dropped 5 bases and J dropped 4; count of bases not matched to a gene: 5. The germline gives CDR1 MRHNA, CDR2 SNTAGT. CDR3 length equals 15 residues.

In DNA form, the CDR3 reads TGCGCCAGCAGCCAAGAACGGCGGGAGGGGAATGAGCAGTTCTTC. It yields the protein CASSQERREGNEQFF. The chain is built from TRBV4-1 and TRBJ2-1; 9 bases agree with TRBD2. V was pared by 0 bases and J by 7 bases, with 4 bases of the junction left unmatched. The CDR3 has 15 amino acids. Looked up from germline, CDR1 is MGHRA and CDR2 is YSYEKL.

This clone appeared once. V gene TRBV28 combines with J gene TRBJ1-4; perhaps TRBD1 as D (6 bases). Germline loops: CDR1 MDHEN, CDR2 SYDVKM. The V end was cut by 1 base, the J end by 9 bases, with 15 bases between. This CDR3 is 15 amino acids long. Here the CDR3 DNA reads TGTGCCAGCAGTTTATTACGGGACACCCCGCAAAAACTGTTTTTT. Its protein is CASSLLRDTPQKLFF.

This chain uses TRBV7-8 with TRBJ1-1, with D possibly TRBD1 on 6 matching bases. There are 14 residues in the CDR3. The V gene lost 5 bases and the J gene lost 7 bases, with 17 bases spanning the gap. Germline loops: CDR1 SGHVS, CDR2 FQNEAQ. The CDR3 DNA reads TGTGCCAGCAGCCATACAGGGCCCGGGGATGAAGCTTTCTTT. This translates into CASSHTGPGDEAFF.

The V and J genes are TRBV6-5 and TRBJ1-1, with a weak D call TRBD1 (5 bases). V lost 5 bases and J 5 bases, leaving 15 bases between the germline ends. The CDR3 is 14 residues long. Germline CDR1 reads MNHEY; CDR2 reads SVGAGI. CDR3 nucleotides: TGTGCCAGCAGTGGTCTGGGGACGACAACTGAAGCTTTCTTT. This codes for CASSGLGTTTEAFF.

J is TRBJ2-2 and V is TRBV19; D is undetermined. The CDR3 loop spans 9 amino acids. The V end was cut by 11 bases, the J end by 9 bases, with 7 bases between. Germline CDR1 is LNHDA and CDR2 is SQIVND (reference sequence). CDR3 sequence reads: CAPLWELFF. The CDR3, as DNA: TGTGCCCCCCTATGGGAGCTGTTTTTT.

The chain is built from TRBV7-9 and TRBJ1-2; possible D gene TRBD1, 5 bases. Germline V gene sequence: CDR1 SEHNR, CDR2 FQNEAQ (reference sequence). There are 15 residues in the CDR3. The ends were cut back, 4 bases at V and 6 bases at J, with 18 bases in the middle. The CDR3 region is CASSSRAAGRDGYTF. The DNA of the CDR3 is TGTGCCAGCAGCTCCCGCGCAGCAGGGCGGGATGGCTACACCTTC.

The gene calls are TRBV27 and TRBJ2-7; no clear D. Trimming removed 2 bases at V and 3 bases at J, with 14 bases between. The CDR3 spans 15 residues. The V gene's germline CDR1 is MNHEY and CDR2 SMNVEV (reference sequence). CDR3 sequence (DNA): TGTGCCAGCAGTTTAGGCCAATCCATCCTCTACGAGCAGTACTTC. Its translation is CASSLGQSILYEQYF.

This clone was counted a few times. J is TRBJ1-1 and V is TRBV27, with D tentatively TRBD1 (5 bases). This CDR3 region has 12 residues. Trimming took off 11 bases at V and 4 bases at J, with 14 bases between the two ends. Germline V CDR1 and CDR2: MNHEY, SMNVEV (reference sequence). Here the CDR3 reads CASGPWGTEAFF. CDR3 in DNA: TGTGCCTCAGGGCCTTGGGGCACTGAAGCTTTCTTT.

The chain employs TRBV19 and TRBJ1-5, with TRBD1 as a possible D gene (5 bases). The CDR3 has 17 residues. The V and J ends lost 1 base and 0 bases respectively, with 13 bases between them. Germline V CDR1 and CDR2: LNHDA, SQIVND (reference sequence). This CDR3 is CASSIVGGSYSNQPQHF. CDR3 coding DNA: TGTGCCAGTAGTATAGTCGGGGGGTCCTATAGCAATCAGCCCCAGCATTTT.

The rearrangement links TRBV28 to TRBJ2-7, with 12 bases lining up with TRBD2. This CDR3 contains 20 residues. The J segment lost 5 bases and the V segment lost 5 bases, leaving 22 bases of the junction unmatched. CDR1 and CDR2 (germline): MDHEN, SYDVKM. In DNA, the CDR3 is TGTGCCAGCAGTCCTTCTAGCGGGAGGGCCCCTTCTTCCCATCATCACGAGCAGTACTTC. Translating it yields CASSPSSGRAPSSHHHEQYF.

The rearrangement uses TRBV29-1 and TRBJ2-7; no definite D call. The CDR3 spans 14 residues. The germline CDR1 and CDR2 sequences are SQVTM and ANQGSEA. V dropped 0 bases and J dropped 0 bases, with 9 bases sitting between them. The CDR3 DNA follows: TGCAGCGTTGAAGATCTCACTGACTCCTACGAGCAGTACTTC. Translation: CSVEDLTDSYEQYF.

The V gene is TRBV2, the J gene TRBJ2-6, with D unresolved. V lost 2 bases and J lost 8, with 19 bases in between. The CDR3 extends over 17 amino acids. CDR1 and CDR2 (germline): SNHLY, FYNNEI. The CDR3 here is CASSESPKAGSPNVLTF. The CDR3 nucleotides read TGTGCCAGCAGTGAATCCCCCAAGGCAGGATCGCCCAACGTCCTGACTTTC.

The gene calls are TRBV28 and TRBJ1-2; no clear D. V gave up 1 base and J gave up 5 bases, with 17 bases separating them. Germline CDR1 and CDR2: MDHEN and SYDVKM. The CDR3 is 16 residues long. As DNA, the CDR3 is TGTGCCAGCAGTTTATCCTTGGAAGAAATCACTTATGGCTACACCTTC. It is translated as CASSLSLEEITYGYTF.